This T cell receptor beta chain emerged from a study of T cell changes during pregnancy in multiple sclerosis. Clones were read by immunoSEQ multiplex PCR, and TCRdb kept only the in-frame ones, dropping some. The table lists some 60,000 clones, approximately 91% of them singletons. The CDR3 covers 16 residues. Trimming shortened V by 2 bases and J by 6 bases, and 16 bases separated the two germline ends. Germline lookup yields CDR1 MDHEN and CDR2 SYDVKM. The sample was peripheral blood, taken in the second trimester of pregnancy. This clonotype was obtained from a female donor with multiple sclerosis, enrolled in a pregnancy study. V usage is TRBV28 and J usage is TRBJ2-2, with D possibly being TRBD1 (6 bases). CDR3 DNA sequence: TGTGCCAGCAGTTTACCCGACAGGAGTATCTCCGGGGAGCTGTTTTTT. This encodes CASSLPDRSISGELFF.